The T cell receptor beta chain under discussion was sequenced for a study of shared clonotypes between healthy human individuals. Worth noting for this clone: Its antigen is currently unknown.

Study-level findings and limits: Rarefaction curves obtained for sorted subsets showed sequencing incomplete despite large depth. Shared clonotypes across all four donors exceeded non-shared ones in generation probability.

Sequenced by immunoSEQ multiplex PCR; TCRdb stores in-frame clones only, minus some. The table lists about 690,000 clones, about 92% of them singletons. The sequence derives from a young man in good health. Some clones in this sample may be carry-over from other donors' samples. The specimen sequenced was memory CD8+ T cells from PBMCs. Subset noted: CD45RO+ cells pooled with CCR7-negative TemRA cells.

The CDR3 spells CASNPNRGSNYGYTF. In nucleotides, the CDR3 is TGTGCCAGCAACCCAAACAGGGGTTCTAACTATGGCTACACCTTC. This sequence joins TRBV9 and TRBJ1-2, with 7 bases lining up with TRBD1. This CDR3 has 15 amino acids. Germline V gene lookup returns CDR1 SGDLS and CDR2 YYNGEE. The V gene end was trimmed by 6 bases and the J gene end by 0 bases; junction bases not matched to a gene: 8. Full variable domain (missing parts from reference TRBV9 and TRBJ1-2): DSGVTQTPKHLITATGQRVTLRCSPRSGDLSVYWYQQSLDQGLQFLIQYYNGEERAKGNILERFSAQQFPDLHSELNLSSLELGDSALYFCASNPNRGSNYGYTFGSGTRLTVV.